The 24 T cell receptor beta chains below come from one sample, sequenced in a study of cytomegalovirus exposure and HLA in healthy donors. PCR amplification relied on 60 Vbeta primers (plus 13 Jbeta primers). The protocol was immunoSEQ multiplex PCR, while the TCRdb copy is restricted to in-frame clones and leaves out a portion. The sample holds around 150,000 clones; around four fifths are singletons and the top ten take about 2%. The specimen was PBMCs. These receptors came from a female donor in good health and CMV-seronegative.

This chain joins TRBV2 and TRBJ1-1, with 7 bases lining up with TRBD1. This CDR3 comprises 13 residues. Germline CDR1 is SNHLY and CDR2 is FYNNEI. The V segment lost 6 bases and the J segment 7 bases; nucleotides outside the gene matches: 8. DNA for the CDR3: TGTGCCAGCAGCGACGAACAGGGGATTGAAGCTTTCTTT. Encoded protein: CASSDEQGIEAFF.

This chain links TRBV9 with TRBJ1-1; 9 bases align to TRBD1. In germline, CDR1 is SGDLS, CDR2 YYNGEE. V shed 3 bases, J shed 1 base, and the junction held 4 bases outside the gene matches. The CDR3 has 15 amino acids. The CDR3 region is CASSGTGGWNTEAFF. CDR3 in DNA: TGTGCCAGCAGCGGTACAGGGGGCTGGAACACTGAAGCTTTCTTT.

This sequence joins TRBV29-1 and TRBJ1-2, with 7 bases that match TRBD1. The V and J ends lost 7 bases and 3 bases, in that order; junction bases with no gene match: 5. This CDR3 has 12 residues. Germline CDR1 reads SQVTM; CDR2 reads ANQGSEA. CDR3 residues: CSGGDSHYGYTF. Written as DNA, the CDR3 is TGCAGCGGGGGGGACAGTCACTATGGCTACACCTTC. Looking up the rest from reference TRBV29-1 and TRBJ1-2 gives the full variable domain: SAVISQKPSRDICQRGTSLTIQCQVDSQVTMMFWYRQQPGQSLTLIATANQGSEATYESGFVIDKFPISRPNLTFSTLTVSNMSPEDSSIYLCSGGDSHYGYTFGSGTRLTVV.

This clone was seen a handful of times. The chain carries TRBV5-4 and TRBJ2-1, with 12 bases matching TRBD2. This CDR3 is 16 amino acids long. Germline V gene data show CDR1 as SGHNT and CDR2 as YYREEE (reference sequence). Trimming at V came to 2 bases and at J to 9 bases, leaving 9 bases not matched to a gene. CDR3 sequence reads: CASSFPLAGGQTEQFF. As DNA, the CDR3 is TGTGCCAGCAGCTTCCCTCTAGCGGGGGGGCAGACTGAGCAGTTCTTC. The entire variable domain, with the rest obtained from reference TRBV5-4 and TRBJ2-1, is as follows: ETGVTQSPTHLIKTRGQQVTLRCSSQSGHNTVSWYQQALGQGPQFIFQYYREEENGRGNFPPRFSGLQFPNYSSELNVNALELDDSALYLCASSFPLAGGQTEQFFGPGTRLTVL.

V gene TRBV9 combines with J gene TRBJ1-1, with 7 bases matching TRBD1. The germline V gene encodes CDR1 SGDLS and CDR2 YYNGEE. Trimming took 5 bases from V and 3 from J; bases not matched to a gene: 4. The CDR3 has 13 amino acids. CDR3 sequence reads: CASSYTGDTEAFF. In DNA form, the CDR3 reads TGTGCCAGCAGTTATACAGGGGACACTGAAGCTTTCTTT.

The chain has TRBV6-1 and TRBJ2-2; 9 nucleotides line up with TRBD1. Germline lookup yields CDR1 MNHNS and CDR2 SASEGT. V dropped 4 bases and J dropped 7; count of bases not matched to a gene: 7. The CDR3 totals 15 residues. The CDR3 DNA reads as TGTGCCAGCAGTGGGGGGGACAGGGAGGTCGGGGAGCTGTTTTTT. Its translation: CASSGGDREVGELFF.

This clone is a singleton in its sample. The chain has TRBV14 and TRBJ2-5; maybe TRBD1 (5 bases). The germline gives CDR1 SGHDN, CDR2 FVKESK. V lost 4 bases to trimming and J lost 5 bases, with 14 bases between them. This CDR3 contains 14 residues. CDR3 nucleotides: TGTGCCAGCAGCCGGGGCTCTCCCGGGGAGACCCAGTACTTC. It specifies CASSRGSPGETQYF.

The chain has TRBV5-6 and TRBJ2-7; 8 bases line up with TRBD1. The CDR3 is 17 residues long. With 5 bases clipped from V and 5 bases from J, the junction kept 18 bases outside the gene matches. Germline V lookup: CDR1 SGHDT, CDR2 YYEEEE. For the CDR3, the DNA is TGTGCCAGCAGTTTAAACCAACCGGGACAGGATGGCGACGAGCAGTACTTC. This translates into CASSLNQPGQDGDEQYF.

The rearrangement links TRBV5-6 to TRBJ2-5; 8 bases are a match to TRBD1. Germline assignment: CDR1 SGHDT and CDR2 YYEEEE. Trimming took 4 bases from V and 3 from J; bases not matched to a gene: 5. The CDR3 totals 14 residues. CDR3 sequence reads: CASSATGEEETQYF. CDR3 coding DNA: TGTGCCAGCAGCGCGACAGGGGAGGAAGAGACCCAGTACTTC.

The chain couples TRBV6-5 to TRBJ2-1, with 8 bases aligning to TRBD2. Losses at the gene ends were 5 bases for V and 8 bases for J; bases not matched to a gene: 11. CDR3 length equals 15 residues. Per the germline V gene, CDR1 is MNHEY and CDR2 is SVGAGI. The CDR3 loop reads CASSTQGRGADEQFF. CDR3 coding DNA: TGTGCCAGCAGTACCCAAGGGCGGGGGGCCGATGAGCAGTTCTTC.

This clone was seen only a few times. The CDR3 coding sequence is TGTGCCAGCAGCCTCCTGACAGGTAATGAGCAGTTCTTC. Its protein product is CASSLLTGNEQFF. The chain employs TRBV7-2 and TRBJ2-1; maybe TRBD1 (6 bases). Trimming cost V 5 bases and J 7 bases, with 12 bases left between them. This CDR3 is 13 amino acids long. Germline V gives CDR1 SGHTA, CDR2 FQGNSA.

V usage is TRBV5-6 and J usage is TRBJ2-1; D possibly corresponds to TRBD1 (5 bases). V was pared by 1 base and J by 5 bases, with 13 bases between. Germline assignment: CDR1 SGHDT and CDR2 YYEEEE. The CDR3 has 15 amino acids. The CDR3 nucleotides read TGTGCCAGCAGCTTGTTCGGTACAGGAAACAATGAGCAGTTCTTC. It codes for CASSLFGTGNNEQFF.

As to this clone: Mismatch with germline at one junction end may stem from a read error. In the same sample, other DNA sequences code for this CDR3. The J gene is TRBJ1-1, the V gene TRBV5-1; 10 bases fit TRBD1. This CDR3 contains 16 residues. Germline lookup yields CDR1 SGHRS and CDR2 YFSETQ. Written as DNA, the CDR3 is TGCGCCAGCAGCTTGGGACAGGGGGCTGGCGGCACTGAGGCTTTCTTT. Translation gives CASSLGQGAGGTEAFF.

CDR3 in DNA: TGTGCCACCATAAACAGGGGAATCGCCTACAATGAGCAGTTCTTC. Encoded protein: CATINRGIAYNEQFF. The rearrangement uses TRBV15 and TRBJ2-1; 7 positions agree with TRBD1. This CDR3 region has 15 residues. V shed 7 bases, J shed 2 bases, and the junction held 8 bases outside the gene matches. The germline V gene encodes CDR1 LNHNV and CDR2 YYDKDF (reference sequence).

The chain carries TRBV19 and TRBJ2-1; TRBD2 matches 7 bases. CDR1 and CDR2 (germline): LNHDA, SQIVND (reference sequence). The CDR3 has 16 residues. Losses at the gene ends were 3 bases for V and 4 bases for J; bases not matched to a gene: 9. DNA of the CDR3: TGTGCCAGTAGTATCGGGGGAGGGCCCCCTTACAATGAGCAGTTCTTC. Encoded protein: CASSIGGGPPYNEQFF. Full variable domain (rest looked up from reference TRBV19 and TRBJ2-1): DGGITQSPKYLFRKEGQNVTLSCEQNLNHDAMYWYRQDPGQGLRLIYYSQIVNDFQKGDIAEGYSVSREKKESFPLTVTSAQKNPTAFYLCASSIGGGPPYNEQFFGPGTRLTVL.

This chain joins TRBV27 and TRBJ1-3, with a weak D call TRBD1 (6 bases). Germline CDR1 MNHEY, CDR2 SMNVEV (reference sequence). Trimming stripped 0 bases from V and 3 bases from J, with 18 bases between. The CDR3 extends over 18 amino acids. Written as DNA, the CDR3 is TGTGCCAGCAGTTTATCGGGGGGGCTGGGGTTAGGTGGAAACACCATATATTTT. This codes for CASSLSGGLGLGGNTIYF.

This clone has more than one count but fewer than ten. This chain uses TRBV12-5 with TRBJ1-5; no reliable D call. Between the trimmed V and J ends, which lost 7 bases and 5 bases, there was a span of 15 bases. Germline CDR1 LGHNT, CDR2 FRNRAP. This CDR3 contains 14 residues. The CDR3, as DNA: TGTGCTAGTGCCCAAGAGGGAAGGGATCAGCCCCAGCATTTT. This translates into CASAQEGRDQPQHF.

The chain employs TRBV5-4 and TRBJ1-1; D might be TRBD1 (6 bases). Trimming took off 0 bases at V and 7 bases at J, with 13 bases between the two ends. Germline assignment: CDR1 SGHNT and CDR2 YYREEE (reference sequence). CDR3 length: 14 amino acids. The CDR3 DNA is TGTGCCAGCAGCTTGGAACAGGGTTTGGGTGAAGCTTTCTTT. This translates into CASSLEQGLGEAFF.

This clone appeared a few times. This sequence joins TRBV7-2 and TRBJ2-1, with D possibly being TRBD2 (5 bases). The length of the CDR3 is 15 residues. The germline CDR1 and CDR2 sequences are SGHTA and FQGNSA. Trimming took off 4 bases at V and 6 bases at J, with 16 bases between the two ends. The CDR3 region is CASSSSSLAGNEQFF. For the CDR3, the DNA is TGTGCCAGCAGCTCTAGTTCCCTCGCGGGCAATGAGCAGTTCTTC.

This chain connects TRBV6-5 to TRBJ1-2; 7 bases match TRBD1. The germline CDR1 and CDR2 sequences are MNHEY and SVGAGI. V gave up 6 bases and J gave up 4 bases; unmatched junction bases: 8. This CDR3 region has 14 residues. The CDR3 region has the DNA TGTGCCAGCAGCGGGACAGCCCTAGGCTATGGCTACACCTTC. Amino acid sequence: CASSGTALGYGYTF.

This chain joins TRBV4-1 and TRBJ1-5; the D gene is possibly TRBD1 (5 bases). Trimming cost V 3 bases and J 2 bases, with 17 bases left between them. The CDR3 sequence is 17 residues long. Germline V lookup: CDR1 MGHRA, CDR2 YSYEKL. The CDR3 region is CASSQPGGPIRNQPQHF. As DNA, the CDR3 is TGCGCCAGCAGCCAGCCCGGGGGACCGATTCGCAATCAGCCCCAGCATTTT.

The chain links TRBV10-2 to TRBJ1-4, with D tentatively TRBD1 (5 bases). Germline CDR1 and CDR2: WSHSY and SAAADI. Trimming took 0 bases from V and 6 from J, leaving 14 bases between them. CDR3 length: 16 amino acids. The CDR3 is CASSESGGRDYEKLFF. The CDR3 DNA sequence: TGCGCCAGCAGTGAGTCCGGGGGAAGGGATTATGAAAAACTGTTTTTT.

This chain uses TRBV7-6 with TRBJ1-1, with a tentative D call TRBD1 (6 bases). Germline CDR1 reads SGHVS; CDR2 reads FNYEAQ. The CDR3 is made up of 15 amino acids. V was pared by 5 bases and J by 1 base, with 14 bases between. CDR3 coding DNA: TGTGCCAGCAGCCCCCGTTCAGGGGAGAACACTGAAGCTTTCTTT. It codes for CASSPRSGENTEAFF.

The chain uses TRBV6-5 and TRBJ2-7, with a weak D call TRBD2 (6 bases). CDR1 is MNHEY and CDR2 is SVGAGI in the germline V gene. The V end was cut by 6 bases, the J end by 3 bases, with 9 bases between. This CDR3 region has 12 residues. The CDR3 nucleotides are TGTGCCAGCAGGCGGGGCGACTACGAGCAGTACTTC. Protein: CASRRGDYEQYF.